Sequencing of this T cell receptor (beta chain) was carried out in a study of cytomegalovirus exposure and HLA in healthy donors. With regard to this clone: Its antigen is as yet unknown.

PCR was performed using 60 Vbeta and 13 Jbeta primers. Clones were sequenced by immunoSEQ multiplex PCR, and TCRdb holds only the in-frame ones, with some missing. The sample has 150,000 to 200,000 clones, roughly three quarters seen once. From germline, CDR1 is SGHRS and CDR2 YFSETQ. Trimming removed 0 bases at V and 0 bases at J, with 13 bases between. The CDR3 loop spans 18 amino acids. Regarding the study as a whole: Later analysis demonstrated an association between a missense DCLRE1C variant and TCR beta V- and J-gene trimming. Productive status was seen about 87% or about 30% of the time for most TCR beta V segments in an earlier analysis. Common viral pathogens seemed, in a later analysis, to connect with several of the most significant clusters. Prediction of most subjects' HLA-A and HLA-B alleles by TCR beta sequences was reportedly accurate.

V is TRBV5-1 and J is TRBJ1-6, with no clear D. The source material was PBMCs. This sequence originates from a woman between 45 and 65 years old in good health and CMV-seronegative. The CDR3 sequence is CASSLGAVSPSYNSPLHF. Here the CDR3 DNA reads TGCGCCAGCAGCTTGGGGGCCGTTTCACCCTCCTATAATTCACCCCTCCACTTT. Looking up the rest from reference TRBV5-1 and TRBJ1-6 gives the full variable domain: KAGVTQTPRYLIKTRGQQVTLSCSPISGHRSVSWYQQTPGQGLQFLFEYFSETQRNKGNFPGRFSGRQFSNSRSEMNVSTLELGDSALYLCASSLGAVSPSYNSPLHFGNGTRLTVT.